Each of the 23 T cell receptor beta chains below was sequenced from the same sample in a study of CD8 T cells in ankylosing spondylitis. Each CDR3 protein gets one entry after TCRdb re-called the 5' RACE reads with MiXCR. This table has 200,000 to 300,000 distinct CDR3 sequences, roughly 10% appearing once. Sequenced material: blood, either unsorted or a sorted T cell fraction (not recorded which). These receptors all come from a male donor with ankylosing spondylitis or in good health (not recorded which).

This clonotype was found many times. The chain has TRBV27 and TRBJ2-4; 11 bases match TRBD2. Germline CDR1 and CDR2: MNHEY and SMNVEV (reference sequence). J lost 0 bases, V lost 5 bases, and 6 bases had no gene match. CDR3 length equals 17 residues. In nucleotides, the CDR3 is TGTGCCAGCAGTAGGACTAGCGGGTCCGTAGCCAAAAACATTCAGTACTTC. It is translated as CASSRTSGSVAKNIQYF.

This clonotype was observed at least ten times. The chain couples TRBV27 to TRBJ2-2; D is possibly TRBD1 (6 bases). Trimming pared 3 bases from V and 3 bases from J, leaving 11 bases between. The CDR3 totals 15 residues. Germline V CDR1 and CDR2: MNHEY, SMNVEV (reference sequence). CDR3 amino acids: CASSLGAWDTGELFF. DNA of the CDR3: TGTGCCAGCAGTTTGGGGGCCTGGGACACCGGGGAGCTGTTTTTT.

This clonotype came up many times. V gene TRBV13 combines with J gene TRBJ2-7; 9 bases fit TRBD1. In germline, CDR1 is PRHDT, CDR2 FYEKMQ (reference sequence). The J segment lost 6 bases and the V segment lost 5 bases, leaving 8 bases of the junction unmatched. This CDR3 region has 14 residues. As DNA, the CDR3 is TGTGCCAGCAGCCCAGACAGGGGGGGGCGCGAGCAGTACTTC. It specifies CASSPDRGGREQYF. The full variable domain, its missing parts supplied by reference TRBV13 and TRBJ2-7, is AAGVIQSPRHLIKEKRETATLKCYPIPRHDTVYWYQQGPGQDPQFLISFYEKMQSDKGSIPDRFSAQQFSDYHSELNMSSLELGDSALYFCASSPDRGGREQYFGPGTRLTVT.

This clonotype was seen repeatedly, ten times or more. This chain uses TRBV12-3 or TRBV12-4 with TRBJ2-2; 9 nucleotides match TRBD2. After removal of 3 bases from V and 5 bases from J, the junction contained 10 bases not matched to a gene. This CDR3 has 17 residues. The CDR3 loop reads CASSFGSSGGNTGELFF. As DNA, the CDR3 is TGTGCCAGCAGTTTTGGTTCCAGCGGGGGGAATACCGGGGAGCTGTTTTTT.

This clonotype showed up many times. The CDR3 reads CASSLLGGPNEQFF. The CDR3 DNA follows: TGTGCCAGCAGCTTGTTGGGTGGACCCAATGAGCAGTTCTTC. The rearrangement links TRBV5-5 to TRBJ2-1; D unclear. Germline loops: CDR1 SGHKS, CDR2 YYEKEE (reference sequence). This CDR3 has 14 residues. Trimming shortened V by 1 base and J by 6 bases, and 11 bases separated the two germline ends.

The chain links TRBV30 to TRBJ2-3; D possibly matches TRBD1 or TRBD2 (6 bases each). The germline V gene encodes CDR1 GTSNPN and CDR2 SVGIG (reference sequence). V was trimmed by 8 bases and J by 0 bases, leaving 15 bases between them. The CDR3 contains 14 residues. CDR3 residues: CARGPGASTDTQYF. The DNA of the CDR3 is TGTGCCCGGGGGCCCGGCGCTAGCACAGATACGCAGTATTTT.

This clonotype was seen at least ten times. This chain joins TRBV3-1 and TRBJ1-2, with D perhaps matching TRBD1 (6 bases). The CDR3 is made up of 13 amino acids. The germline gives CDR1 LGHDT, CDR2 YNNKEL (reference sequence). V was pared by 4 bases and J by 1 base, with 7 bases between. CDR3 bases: TGTGCCAGCAGCCGGACAGATAACTATGGCTACACCTTC. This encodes CASSRTDNYGYTF.

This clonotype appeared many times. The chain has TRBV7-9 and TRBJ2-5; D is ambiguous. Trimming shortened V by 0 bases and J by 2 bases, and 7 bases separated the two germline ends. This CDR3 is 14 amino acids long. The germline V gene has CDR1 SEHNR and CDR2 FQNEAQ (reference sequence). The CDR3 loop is CASSLAQLQETQYF. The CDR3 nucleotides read TGTGCCAGCAGCTTAGCACAACTACAAGAGACCCAGTACTTC.

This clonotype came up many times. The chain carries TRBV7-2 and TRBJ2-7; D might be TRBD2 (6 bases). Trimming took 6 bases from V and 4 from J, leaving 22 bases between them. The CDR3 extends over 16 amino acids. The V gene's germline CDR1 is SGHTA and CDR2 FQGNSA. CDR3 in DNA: TGTGCCAGCAGTTACCGTTCTAGCGATCCGTCTTACGAGCAGTACTTC. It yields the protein CASSYRSSDPSYEQYF.

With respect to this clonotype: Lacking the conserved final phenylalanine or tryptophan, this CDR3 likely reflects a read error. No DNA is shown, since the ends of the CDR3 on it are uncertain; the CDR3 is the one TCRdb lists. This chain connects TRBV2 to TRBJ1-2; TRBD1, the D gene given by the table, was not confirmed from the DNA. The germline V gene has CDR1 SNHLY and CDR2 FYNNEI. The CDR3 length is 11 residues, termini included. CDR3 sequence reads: CASILTGGAEL.

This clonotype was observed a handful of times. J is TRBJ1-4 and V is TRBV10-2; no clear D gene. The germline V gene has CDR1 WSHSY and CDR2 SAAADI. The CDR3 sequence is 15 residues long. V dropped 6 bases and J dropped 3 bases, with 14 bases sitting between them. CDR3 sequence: CASSDMGGSNEKLFF. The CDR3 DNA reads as TGCGCCAGCAGCGACATGGGCGGGTCTAATGAAAAACTGTTTTTT.

The CDR3 sequence is CAWNFRADNSPLHF. CDR3 DNA sequence: TGTGCCTGGAACTTCAGGGCCGATAATTCACCCCTCCACTTT. The chain carries TRBV30 and TRBJ1-6, with D possibly TRBD1 on 5 matching bases. V was trimmed by 4 bases and J by 5 bases, leaving 12 bases between them. Looked up from germline, CDR1 is GTSNPN and CDR2 is SVGIG (reference sequence). The CDR3 extends over 14 amino acids.

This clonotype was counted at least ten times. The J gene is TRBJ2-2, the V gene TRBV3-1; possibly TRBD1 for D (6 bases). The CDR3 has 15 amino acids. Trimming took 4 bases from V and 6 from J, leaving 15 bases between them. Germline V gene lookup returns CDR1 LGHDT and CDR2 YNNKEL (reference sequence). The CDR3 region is CASSRRGISPGELFF. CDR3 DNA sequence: TGTGCCAGCAGCCGAAGGGGGATCTCCCCCGGGGAGCTGTTTTTT. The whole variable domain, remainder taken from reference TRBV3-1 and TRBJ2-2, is DTAVSQTPKYLVTQMGNDKSIKCEQNLGHDTMYWYKQDSKKFLKIMFSYNNKELIINETVPNRFSPKSPDKAHLNLHINSLELGDSAVYFCASSRRGISPGELFFGEGSRLTVL.

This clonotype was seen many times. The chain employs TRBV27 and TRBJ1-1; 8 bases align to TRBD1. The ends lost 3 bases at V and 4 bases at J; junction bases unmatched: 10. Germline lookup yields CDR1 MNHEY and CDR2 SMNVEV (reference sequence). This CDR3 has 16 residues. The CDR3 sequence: CASSFRTGQRVTEAFF. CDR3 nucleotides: TGTGCCAGCAGTTTCCGGACAGGGCAGCGAGTCACTGAAGCTTTCTTT.

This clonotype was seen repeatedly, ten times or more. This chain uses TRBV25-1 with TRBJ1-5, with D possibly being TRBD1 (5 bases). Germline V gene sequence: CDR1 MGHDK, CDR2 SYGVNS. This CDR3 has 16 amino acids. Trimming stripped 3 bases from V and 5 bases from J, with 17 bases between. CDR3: CASSDPAGTFDQPQHF. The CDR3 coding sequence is TGTGCCAGCAGTGACCCTGCAGGGACTTTCGATCAGCCCCAGCATTTT.

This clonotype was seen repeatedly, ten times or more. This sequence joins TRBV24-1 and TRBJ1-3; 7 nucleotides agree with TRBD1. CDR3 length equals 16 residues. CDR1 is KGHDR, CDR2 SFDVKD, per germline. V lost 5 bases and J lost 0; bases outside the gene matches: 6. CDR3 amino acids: CATSVHRGLSGNTIYF. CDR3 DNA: TGTGCCACCAGTGTTCACAGGGGCCTCTCTGGAAACACCATATATTTT.

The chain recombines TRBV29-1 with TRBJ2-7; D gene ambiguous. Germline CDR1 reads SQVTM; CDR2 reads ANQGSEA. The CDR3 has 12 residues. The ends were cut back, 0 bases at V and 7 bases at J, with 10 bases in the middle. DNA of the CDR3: TGCAGCGTTGAAGATCTTACAGCAGAGCAGTACTTC. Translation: CSVEDLTAEQYF.

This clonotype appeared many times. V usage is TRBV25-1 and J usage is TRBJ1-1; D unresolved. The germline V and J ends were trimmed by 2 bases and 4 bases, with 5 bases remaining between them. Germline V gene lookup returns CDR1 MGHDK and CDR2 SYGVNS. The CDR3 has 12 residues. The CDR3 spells CASSEAGTEAFF. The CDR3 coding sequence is TGTGCCAGCAGTGAAGCTGGCACTGAAGCTTTCTTT.

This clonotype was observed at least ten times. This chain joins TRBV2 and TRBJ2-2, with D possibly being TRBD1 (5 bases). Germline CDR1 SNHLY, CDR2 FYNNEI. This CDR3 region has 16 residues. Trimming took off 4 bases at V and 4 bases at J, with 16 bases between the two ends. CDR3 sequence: CASSARQPQATGELFF. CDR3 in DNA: TGTGCCAGCAGTGCTCGACAGCCCCAGGCCACCGGGGAGCTGTTTTTT. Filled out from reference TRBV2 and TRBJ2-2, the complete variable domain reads EPEVTQTPSHQVTQMGQEVILRCVPISNHLYFYWYRQILGQKVEFLVSFYNNEISEKSEIFDDQFSVERPDGSNFTLKIRSTKLEDSAMYFCASSARQPQATGELFFGEGSRLTVL.

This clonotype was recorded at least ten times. The CDR3 region is CSPSSGNTIYF. CDR3 in DNA: TGCAGTCCCTCCTCTGGAAACACCATATATTTT. The chain employs TRBV20-1 and TRBJ1-3; D remains ambiguous. V lost 8 bases, J lost 0 bases, and 5 bases lay in between. This CDR3 has 11 residues. In germline, CDR1 is DFQATT, CDR2 SNEGSKA (reference sequence).

Here the CDR3 reads CARAGWDTGELFF. The CDR3 DNA reads as TGTGCCAGAGCAGGGTGGGACACCGGGGAGCTGTTTTTT. This chain connects TRBV6-1 to TRBJ2-2, with a possible D match to TRBD1 (5 bases). V gave up 9 bases and J gave up 3 bases, with 11 bases separating them. The CDR3 runs to 13 residues. Germline CDR1 and CDR2: MNHNS and SASEGT.

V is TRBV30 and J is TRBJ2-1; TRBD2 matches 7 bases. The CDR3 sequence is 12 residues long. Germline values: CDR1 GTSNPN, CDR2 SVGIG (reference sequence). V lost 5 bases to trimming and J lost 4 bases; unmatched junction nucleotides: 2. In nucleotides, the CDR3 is TGTGCCTGGTCCGGGGGGTACAATGAGCAGTTCTTC. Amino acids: CAWSGGYNEQFF.

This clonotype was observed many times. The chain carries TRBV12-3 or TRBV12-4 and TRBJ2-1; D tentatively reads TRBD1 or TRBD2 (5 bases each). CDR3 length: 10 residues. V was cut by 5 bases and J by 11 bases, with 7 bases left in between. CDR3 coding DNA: TGTGCCAGCAGTGGGGGTCAGCAGTTCTTC. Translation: CASSGGQQFF.